This TCR beta chain was retrieved from a study of beta chain features in type 1 diabetes. Looking at the study overall: Researchers looked at roughly 100,000,000 sorted cells across all samples.

Of the isolated RNA, all was reverse transcribed, and so the sequenced material was expressed TCRB transcripts. TCRdb's copy holds only in-frame clones and misses some; the assay was immunoSEQ multiplex PCR. The sample has 65,000 to 85,000 clones, 45% to 50% seen once. Study-level points and caveats: Fewer junction insertions and more nucleotide deletions appeared in type 1 diabetes patients. Moderately but significantly shorter TCRB CDR3s were found in Type 1 diabetes patients in all four CD4+ subsets.

Once sorted, every population was more than 98% pure. V gave up 1 base and J gave up 7 bases; unmatched junction bases: 6. This CDR3 is 14 amino acids long. Germline V gene lookup returns CDR1 SEHNR and CDR2 FQNEAQ (reference sequence). This clone was recorded only once. Antigen: not known. Sequenced sample: central memory CD4+ T cells from blood. The source of this sequence is a man aged 30 to 39 with type 1 diabetes. The J gene is TRBJ2-7, the V gene TRBV7-9; 8 bases align to TRBD1. CDR3 coding DNA: TGTGCCAGCAGCTTAGGGCAGGGGGCGAAAGAGCAGTACTTC. Translated: CASSLGQGAKEQYF. The full variable domain, rest sourced from reference TRBV7-9 and TRBJ2-7, is DTGVSQNPRHKITKRGQNVTFRCDPISEHNRLYWYRQTLGQGPEFLTYFQNEAQLEKSRLLSDRFSAERPKGSFSTLEIQRTEQGDSAMYLCASSLGQGAKEQYFGPGTRLTVT.